The next 27 T cell receptor beta chains were all read from a single sample in a study of OX40 agonist ivuxolimab in advanced cancers. Profiled with immunoSEQ multiplex PCR; TCRdb holds only in-frame clones, not every one. Altogether 42,000 or so clones are present, 80% to 90% being singletons, with the ten largest covering roughly 33%. Sample: CD4+ or CD8+ T cells sorted from blood, taken in a trial of the OX40 agonist ivuxolimab. These TCRs come from an adult with an advanced solid tumor such as melanoma, head and neck, liver or kidney cancer.

V gene TRBV19 combines with J gene TRBJ2-6, with 11 positions matching TRBD1. The CDR3 extends over 14 amino acids. CDR1 LNHDA and CDR2 SQIVND come from the germline V gene (reference sequence). Trimming removed 5 bases from V and 8 bases from J; junction bases left unmatched: 2. The CDR3 DNA sequence: TGTGCCAGTAGTGGGACAGGGGGTTCCAACGTCCTGACTTTC. Protein sequence: CASSGTGGSNVLTF. The variable domain in full, with the rest retrieved from reference TRBV19 and TRBJ2-6, is DGGITQSPKYLFRKEGQNVTLSCEQNLNHDAMYWYRQDPGQGLRLIYYSQIVNDFQKGDIAEGYSVSREKKESFPLTVTSAQKNPTAFYLCASSGTGGSNVLTFGAGSRLTVL.

This chain uses TRBV5-4 with TRBJ1-2; TRBD1 is a possible D gene (6 bases). Trimming shortened V by 4 bases and J by 1 base, and 8 bases separated the two germline ends. Germline CDR1 is SGHNT and CDR2 is YYREEE (reference sequence). This CDR3 has 13 residues. The CDR3 DNA is TGTGCCAGCAGCCAGGACAGTAACTATGGCTACACCTTC. Its protein is CASSQDSNYGYTF.

The V gene is TRBV19, the J gene TRBJ2-7; TRBD1 matches at 9 bases. Germline loops: CDR1 LNHDA, CDR2 SQIVND (reference sequence). This CDR3 contains 14 residues. Trimming removed 5 bases from V and 4 bases from J; junction bases left unmatched: 6. CDR3 DNA sequence: TGTGCCAGTAGTCGGACAGGGGAGATTTACGAGCAGTACTTC. Translated: CASSRTGEIYEQYF.

The V call is TRBV7-9, the J call TRBJ2-6; D remains ambiguous. V lost 11 bases, J lost 4 bases, and 12 bases lay in between. CDR1 is SEHNR, CDR2 FQNEAQ, per germline (reference sequence). The CDR3 covers 13 residues. CDR3 loop: CAPGPAGANVLTF. DNA for the CDR3: TGTGCCCCCGGTCCAGCAGGGGCCAACGTCCTGACTTTC.

This clone occurred once. The rearrangement links TRBV6-6 to TRBJ2-1; unclear D gene. Germline V gene sequence: CDR1 MNHNY, CDR2 SVGAGI (reference sequence). There are 15 residues in the CDR3. Trimming shortened V by 5 bases and J by 5 bases, and 16 bases separated the two germline ends. CDR3 coding DNA: TGTGCCAGCAGTGACGGCCAAACTTTAAACAATGAGCAGTTCTTC. Amino acid sequence: CASSDGQTLNNEQFF.

V is TRBV18 and J is TRBJ2-4; 7 nucleotides line up with TRBD1. This CDR3 spans 13 amino acids. Germline V gives CDR1 KGHSH, CDR2 LQKENI. Losses at the gene ends were 1 base for V and 7 bases for J; bases not matched to a gene: 1. CDR3: CASSPQGANIQYF. CDR3 nucleotide sequence: TGTGCCAGCTCACCACAGGGGGCGAACATTCAGTACTTC. Full variable domain (rest looked up from reference TRBV18 and TRBJ2-4): NAGVMQNPRHLVRRRGQEARLRCSPMKGHSHVYWYRQLPEEGLKFMVYLQKENIIDESGMPKERFSAEFPKEGPSILRIQQVVRGDSAAYFCASSPQGANIQYFGAGTRLSVL.

This sequence joins TRBV9 and TRBJ2-1; D is unclear. CDR1 and CDR2 from the germline V gene are SGDLS and YYNGEE. This CDR3 contains 15 residues. Deletions cut 2 bases from V and 4 bases from J, with 13 bases between. This CDR3 is CASSVTPTPYNEQFF. CDR3 in DNA: TGTGCCAGCAGCGTGACGCCTACCCCATACAATGAGCAGTTCTTC.

The V call is TRBV28, the J call TRBJ1-4; D is undetermined. CDR1 and CDR2 from the germline V gene are MDHEN and SYDVKM. The CDR3 runs 15 residues. The ends were cut back, 6 bases at V and 3 bases at J, with 14 bases in the middle. CDR3 amino acids: CASSAPQASNEKLFF. In nucleotides, the CDR3 is TGTGCCAGCAGCGCCCCGCAGGCCTCTAATGAAAAACTGTTTTTT.

The chain recombines TRBV29-1 with TRBJ2-6; D not resolved. Trimming stripped 4 bases from V and 0 bases from J, with 4 bases between. The CDR3 contains 13 residues. Germline V gene sequence: CDR1 SQVTM, CDR2 ANQGSEA. The CDR3 here is CSVASSGANVLTF. The CDR3 bases are TGCAGCGTTGCTAGCTCTGGGGCCAACGTCCTGACTTTC.

The CDR3 DNA follows: TGTGCCAGCAGCGTAGAAGGGCAGGGAGGAGAAAAACTGTTTTTT. This sequence encodes CASSVEGQGGEKLFF. The V call is TRBV9, the J call TRBJ1-4; a weak D match, TRBD1 (5 bases). V lost 0 bases, J lost 8 bases, and 14 bases lay in between. CDR3 size: 15 residues. Per the germline V gene, CDR1 is SGDLS and CDR2 is YYNGEE.

The chain has TRBV5-1 and TRBJ1-1; D remains ambiguous. From germline, CDR1 is SGHRS and CDR2 YFSETQ. With 5 bases removed from V and 0 bases from J, the gap between germline ends came to 11 bases. The CDR3 extends over 14 amino acids. This chain's CDR3 is CASRLNWMNTEAFF. The CDR3 DNA follows: TGCGCCAGCAGACTGAATTGGATGAACACTGAAGCTTTCTTT.

The chain joins TRBV2 to TRBJ1-4; tentative D call: TRBD1 (5 bases). Trimming left V 11 bases short and J 8 bases short, with 18 bases between. Germline loops: CDR1 SNHLY, CDR2 FYNNEI. This CDR3 comprises 13 residues. CDR3 amino acids: CAASPGEGEKLFF. The CDR3 DNA reads as TGTGCCGCTTCGCCGGGGGAGGGAGAAAAACTGTTTTTT.

The rearrangement uses TRBV5-1 and TRBJ2-1; D ambiguous. Germline assignment: CDR1 SGHRS and CDR2 YFSETQ. V lost 0 bases, J lost 9 bases, and 10 bases lay in between. There are 13 residues in the CDR3. The CDR3 coding sequence is TGCGCCAGCAGCTTGGTTCCGGGTACTGAGCAGTTCTTC. As protein: CASSLVPGTEQFF.

The chain couples TRBV5-1 to TRBJ2-5; D gene unclear. Germline-derived CDR1 and CDR2 are SGHRS and YFSETQ. This CDR3 has 14 residues. The germline V and J ends were trimmed by 5 bases and 2 bases, with 13 bases remaining between them. The chain's CDR3 is CASSHDPTQETQYF. The CDR3 DNA is TGCGCCAGCAGTCATGACCCAACACAAGAGACCCAGTACTTC.

The chain carries TRBV4-1 and TRBJ1-1; TRBD1 is a possible D gene (5 bases). The CDR3 is 14 amino acids. Deletions cut 2 bases from V and 7 bases from J, with 14 bases between. Per the germline V gene, CDR1 is MGHRA and CDR2 is YSYEKL. CDR3 bases: TGCGCCAGCAGCCAAACTCCAGGGAGGGGTGAAGCTTTCTTT. Encoded protein: CASSQTPGRGEAFF.

The rearrangement links TRBV6-1 to TRBJ1-5; 7 nucleotides agree with TRBD1. The CDR3 has 15 amino acids. The V gene's germline CDR1 is MNHNS and CDR2 SASEGT. The J segment lost 1 base and the V segment lost 6 bases, leaving 6 bases of the junction unmatched. This CDR3 reads CASRRGQRSNQPQHF. DNA for the CDR3: TGTGCCAGCAGAAGGGGACAGAGAAGCAATCAGCCCCAGCATTTT.

The rearrangement joins TRBV5-1 to TRBJ2-7, with TRBD1 identical over 9 bases. Germline CDR1 reads SGHRS; CDR2 reads YFSETQ. This CDR3 is 15 amino acids long. After removal of 0 bases from V and 4 bases from J, the junction contained 5 bases not matched to a gene. CDR3 protein: CASSLEGTGFYEQYF. CDR3 coding DNA: TGCGCCAGCAGCTTGGAGGGGACAGGGTTTTACGAGCAGTACTTC.

The V call is TRBV29-1, the J call TRBJ2-3; maybe TRBD2 (6 bases). Trimming pared 7 bases from V and 6 bases from J, leaving 11 bases between. The germline V gene encodes CDR1 SQVTM and CDR2 ANQGSEA. The CDR3 is 11 amino acids. DNA for the CDR3: TGCAGCGCCCGGGGGTCCGATACGCAGTATTTT. Its protein product is CSARGSDTQYF.

The chain uses TRBV4-1 and TRBJ2-7; 9 bases agree with TRBD2. V was pared by 1 base and J by 3 bases, with 10 bases of the junction left unmatched. The V gene's germline CDR1 is MGHRA and CDR2 YSYEKL. The CDR3 length is 17 residues. The CDR3 DNA sequence: TGCGCCAGCAGCCAAGGTTGGGGTAGCGGGGGAAACTACGAGCAGTACTTC. It encodes CASSQGWGSGGNYEQYF.

This chain uses TRBV16 with TRBJ2-1; D remains unclear. Germline V lookup: CDR1 KGHSY, CDR2 FQNENV. The CDR3 contains 13 residues. V lost 4 bases to trimming and J lost 5 bases, with 9 bases between them. CDR3 coding DNA: TGTGCCAGCAGCCCCAGTCGGGACAATGAGCAGTTCTTC. Protein: CASSPSRDNEQFF.

The chain uses TRBV2 and TRBJ1-1; D may be TRBD1 (6 bases). V was trimmed by 7 bases and J by 3 bases, leaving 27 bases between them. The CDR3 has 18 residues. Looked up from germline, CDR1 is SNHLY and CDR2 is FYNNEI. The CDR3 sequence is CASTARDRAGARDTEAFF. The DNA for the CDR3 is TGTGCCAGCACCGCCCGAGATCGCGCAGGGGCGAGGGACACTGAAGCTTTCTTT.

The chain carries TRBV2 and TRBJ2-1, with TRBD1 identical over 12 bases. In germline, CDR1 is SNHLY, CDR2 FYNNEI. Unmatched junction bases numbered 6, after V lost 3 bases and J lost 12 bases. There are 14 residues in the CDR3. The DNA for the CDR3 is TGTGCCAGCAGTGATCCCGGGACAGGGGGCGGGCAGTTCTTC. As protein: CASSDPGTGGGQFF.

This sequence joins TRBV4-3 and TRBJ2-7; D call uncertain. V dropped 0 bases and J dropped 4 bases, with 4 bases sitting between them. The V gene's germline CDR1 is LGHNA and CDR2 YSLEER. This CDR3 comprises 12 residues. The chain's CDR3 is CASSQDRYEQYF. CDR3 in DNA: TGCGCCAGCAGCCAAGATAGGTACGAGCAGTACTTC.

The CDR3 sequence is CASKRADTQYF. For the CDR3, the DNA is TGTGCCAGCAAGCGCGCAGATACGCAGTATTTT. The rearrangement joins TRBV6-1 to TRBJ2-3; no definite D call. The germline gives CDR1 MNHNS, CDR2 SASEGT. With 7 bases removed from V and 4 bases from J, the gap between germline ends came to 6 bases. The CDR3 has 11 residues.

The chain is built from TRBV10-3 and TRBJ2-7; D remains ambiguous. Germline loops: CDR1 ENHRY, CDR2 SYGVKD. V lost 6 bases, J lost 8 bases, and 17 bases lay in between. The CDR3 sequence is 13 residues long. The CDR3 DNA sequence: TGTGCCATCAGAAAGGGCGTGGAGATGAAGCAGTACTTC. As protein: CAIRKGVEMKQYF.

This clone was observed a single time. This chain links TRBV18 with TRBJ2-2; no clear D. Germline CDR1 KGHSH, CDR2 LQKENI. Trimming removed 5 bases at V and 6 bases at J, with 4 bases between. The CDR3 runs 11 residues. Written as DNA, the CDR3 is TGTGCCAGCTCAAAGTCCGGGGAGCTGTTTTTT. Protein: CASSKSGELFF.

This sequence joins TRBV6-1 and TRBJ1-2; 7 nucleotides align to TRBD1. The CDR3 runs 15 residues. V gave up 7 bases and J gave up 2 bases; unmatched junction bases: 10. The germline CDR1 and CDR2 sequences are MNHNS and SASEGT. CDR3 sequence (DNA): TGTGCCAGCAAGGGGGAACGACAGGGCAACTATGGCTACACCTTC. This encodes CASKGERQGNYGYTF.